Each of the 3 T cell receptor beta chains below was sequenced from the same sample in a study of cytomegalovirus exposure and HLA in healthy donors. Libraries were prepared by immunoSEQ multiplex PCR; TCRdb keeps only in-frame clonotypes and omits some of them. Of roughly 200,000 clones listed, around 86% are singletons. The sample taken for sequencing was PBMCs. The receptors were gathered from a young man in good health and CMV-seropositive.

The chain carries TRBV19 and TRBJ2-5; D is undetermined. With 4 bases removed from V and 1 base from J, the gap between germline ends came to 16 bases. This CDR3 has 16 residues. CDR1 and CDR2 (germline): LNHDA, SQIVND (reference sequence). The CDR3 DNA follows: TGTGCCAGTAGTACGACCGCCGTGACACCCCAAGAGACCCAGTACTTC. As protein: CASSTTAVTPQETQYF.

In this sample, this clone turned up a few times. The rearrangement uses TRBV2 and TRBJ2-7; 8 bases match TRBD1. CDR3 length: 15 residues. The V segment lost 3 bases and the J segment 2 bases; nucleotides outside the gene matches: 6. Germline CDR1 reads SNHLY; CDR2 reads FYNNEI. CDR3 sequence (DNA): TGTGCCAGCAGTGAGGAGGCGACAGGGGCCTACGAGCAGTACTTC. Amino acids: CASSEEATGAYEQYF.

This clone occurred a few times. V usage is TRBV9 and J usage is TRBJ1-6, with 7 positions matching TRBD1. The junction had 7 bases not matched to a gene; V was cut back by 1 base and J by 3 bases. The CDR3 is made up of 17 amino acids. Per the germline V gene, CDR1 is SGDLS and CDR2 is YYNGEE. This CDR3 reads CASSVRDSPGYNSPLHF. CDR3 bases: TGTGCCAGCAGCGTAAGGGACAGCCCGGGCTATAATTCACCCCTCCACTTT.